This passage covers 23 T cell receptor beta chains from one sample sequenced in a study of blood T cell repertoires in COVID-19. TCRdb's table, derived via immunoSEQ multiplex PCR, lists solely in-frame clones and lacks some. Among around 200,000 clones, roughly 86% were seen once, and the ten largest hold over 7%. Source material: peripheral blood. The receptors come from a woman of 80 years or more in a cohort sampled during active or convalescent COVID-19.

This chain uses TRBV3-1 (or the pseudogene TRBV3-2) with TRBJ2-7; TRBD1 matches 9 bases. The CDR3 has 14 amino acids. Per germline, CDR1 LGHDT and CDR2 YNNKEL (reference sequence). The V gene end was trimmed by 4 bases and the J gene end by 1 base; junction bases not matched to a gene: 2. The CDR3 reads CASSLGTGSYEQYF. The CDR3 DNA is TGTGCCAGCAGCCTAGGGACAGGGTCCTACGAGCAGTACTTC.

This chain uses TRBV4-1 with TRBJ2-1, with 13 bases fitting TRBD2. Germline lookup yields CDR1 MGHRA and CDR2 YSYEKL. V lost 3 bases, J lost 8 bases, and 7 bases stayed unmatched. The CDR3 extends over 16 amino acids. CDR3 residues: CASSHPLAGGPYEQFF. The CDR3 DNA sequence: TGCGCCAGCAGCCACCCACTAGCGGGAGGGCCCTATGAGCAGTTCTTC.

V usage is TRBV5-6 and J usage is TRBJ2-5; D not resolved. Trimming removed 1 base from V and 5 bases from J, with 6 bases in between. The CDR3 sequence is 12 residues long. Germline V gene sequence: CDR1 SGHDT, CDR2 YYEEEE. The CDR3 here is CASSLYTETQYF. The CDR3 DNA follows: TGTGCCAGCAGCTTGTATACTGAGACCCAGTACTTC.

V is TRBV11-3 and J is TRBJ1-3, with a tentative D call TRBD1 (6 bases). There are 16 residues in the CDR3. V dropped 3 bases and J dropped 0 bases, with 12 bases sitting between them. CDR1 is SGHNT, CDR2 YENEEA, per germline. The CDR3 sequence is CASSFYPGHSGNTIYF. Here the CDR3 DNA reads TGTGCCAGCAGCTTTTACCCGGGACACTCTGGAAACACCATATATTTT.

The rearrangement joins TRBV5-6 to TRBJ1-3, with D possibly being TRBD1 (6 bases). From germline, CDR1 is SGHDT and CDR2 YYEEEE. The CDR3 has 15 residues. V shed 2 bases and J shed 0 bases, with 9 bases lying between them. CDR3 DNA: TGTGCCAGCAGCTTAGACAGGCCCTCTGGAAACACCATATATTTT. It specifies CASSLDRPSGNTIYF.

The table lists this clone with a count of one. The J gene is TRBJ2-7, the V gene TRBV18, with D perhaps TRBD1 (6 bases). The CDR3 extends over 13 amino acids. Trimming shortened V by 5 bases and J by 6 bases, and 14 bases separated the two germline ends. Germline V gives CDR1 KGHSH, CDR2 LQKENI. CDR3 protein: CASSARGEGEQYF. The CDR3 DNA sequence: TGTGCCAGCTCAGCCAGGGGCGAGGGCGAGCAGTACTTC.

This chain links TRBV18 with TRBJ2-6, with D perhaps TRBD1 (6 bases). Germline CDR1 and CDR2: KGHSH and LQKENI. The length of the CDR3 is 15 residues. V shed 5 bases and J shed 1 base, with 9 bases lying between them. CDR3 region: CASSVQGSGANVLTF. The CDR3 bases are TGTGCCAGCTCAGTACAGGGTTCTGGGGCCAACGTCCTGACTTTC.

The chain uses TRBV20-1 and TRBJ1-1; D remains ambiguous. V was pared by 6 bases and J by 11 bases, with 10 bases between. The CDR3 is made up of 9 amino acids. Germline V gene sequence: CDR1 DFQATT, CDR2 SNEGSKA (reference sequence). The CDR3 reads CSATGGAFF. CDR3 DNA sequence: TGCAGTGCCACGGGTGGGGCTTTCTTT.

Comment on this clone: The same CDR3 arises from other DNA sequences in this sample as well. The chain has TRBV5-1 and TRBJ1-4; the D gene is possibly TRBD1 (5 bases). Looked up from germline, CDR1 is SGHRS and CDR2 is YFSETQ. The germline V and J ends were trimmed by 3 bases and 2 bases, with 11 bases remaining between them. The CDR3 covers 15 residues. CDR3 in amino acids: CASSSVGVTNEKLFF. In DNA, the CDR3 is TGCGCCAGCAGCTCCGTAGGGGTGACTAATGAAAAACTGTTTTTT.

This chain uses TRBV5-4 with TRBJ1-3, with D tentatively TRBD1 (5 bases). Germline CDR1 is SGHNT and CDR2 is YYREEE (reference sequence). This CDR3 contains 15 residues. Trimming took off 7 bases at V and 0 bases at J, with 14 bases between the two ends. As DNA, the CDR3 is TGTGCCAGCGGGGGGACTTCCAACTCTGGAAACACCATATATTTT. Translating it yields CASGGTSNSGNTIYF.

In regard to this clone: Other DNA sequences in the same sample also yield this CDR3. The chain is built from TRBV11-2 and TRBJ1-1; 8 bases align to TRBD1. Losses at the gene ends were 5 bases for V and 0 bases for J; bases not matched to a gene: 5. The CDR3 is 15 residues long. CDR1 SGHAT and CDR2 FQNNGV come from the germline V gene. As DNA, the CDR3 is TGTGCCAGCAGCCCTAGACAGGGGCTGAACACTGAAGCTTTCTTT. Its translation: CASSPRQGLNTEAFF.

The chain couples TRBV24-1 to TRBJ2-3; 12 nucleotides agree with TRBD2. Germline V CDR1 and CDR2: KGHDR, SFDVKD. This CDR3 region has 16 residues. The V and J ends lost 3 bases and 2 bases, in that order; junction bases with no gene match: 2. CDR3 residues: CATSDLAGGHTDTQYF. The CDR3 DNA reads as TGTGCCACCAGTGATCTAGCGGGAGGGCACACAGATACGCAGTATTTT.

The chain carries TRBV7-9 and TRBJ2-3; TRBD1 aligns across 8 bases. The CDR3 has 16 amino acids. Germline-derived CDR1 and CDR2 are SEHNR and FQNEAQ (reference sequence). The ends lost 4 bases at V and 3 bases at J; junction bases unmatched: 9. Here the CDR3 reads CASSSRQGAGTDTQYF. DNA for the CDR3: TGTGCCAGCAGCTCGAGGCAGGGGGCAGGAACAGATACGCAGTATTTT.

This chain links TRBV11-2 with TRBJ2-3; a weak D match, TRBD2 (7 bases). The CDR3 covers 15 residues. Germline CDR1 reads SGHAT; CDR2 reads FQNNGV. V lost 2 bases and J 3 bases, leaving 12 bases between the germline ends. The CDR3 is CASSLRGGVTDTQYF. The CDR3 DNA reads TGTGCCAGCAGCTTACGAGGGGGGGTGACAGATACGCAGTATTTT. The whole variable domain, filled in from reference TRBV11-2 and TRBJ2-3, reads EAGVAQSPRYKIIEKRQSVAFWCNPISGHATLYWYQQILGQGPKLLIQFQNNGVVDDSQLPKDRFSAERLKGVDSTLKIQPAKLEDSAVYLCASSLRGGVTDTQYFGPGTRLTVL.

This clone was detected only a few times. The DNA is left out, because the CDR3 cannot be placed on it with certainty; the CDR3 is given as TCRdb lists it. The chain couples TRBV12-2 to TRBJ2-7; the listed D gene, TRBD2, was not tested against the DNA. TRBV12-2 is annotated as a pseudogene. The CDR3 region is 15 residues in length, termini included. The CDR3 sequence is CASRPVGRGIYEQYV.

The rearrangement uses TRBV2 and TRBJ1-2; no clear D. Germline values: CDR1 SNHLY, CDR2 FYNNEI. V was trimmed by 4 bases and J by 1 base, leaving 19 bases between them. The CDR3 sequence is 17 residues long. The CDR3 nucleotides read TGTGCCAGCAGTGTGTCGGGAGACCAAACCTATAACTATGGCTACACCTTC. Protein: CASSVSGDQTYNYGYTF.

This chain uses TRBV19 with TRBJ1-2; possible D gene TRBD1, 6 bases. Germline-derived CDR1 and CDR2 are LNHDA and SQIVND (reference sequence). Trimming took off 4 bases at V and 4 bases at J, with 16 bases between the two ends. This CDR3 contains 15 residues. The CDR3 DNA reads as TGTGCCAGTAGTACACGGGACATAGGATCCTATGGCTACACCTTC. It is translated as CASSTRDIGSYGYTF.

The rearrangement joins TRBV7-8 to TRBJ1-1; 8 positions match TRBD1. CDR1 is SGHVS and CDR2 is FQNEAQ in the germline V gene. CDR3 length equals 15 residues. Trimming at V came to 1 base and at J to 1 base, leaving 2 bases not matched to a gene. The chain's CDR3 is CASSLGTGRNTEAFF. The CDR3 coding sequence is TGTGCCAGCAGCTTAGGGACAGGGCGGAACACTGAAGCTTTCTTT.

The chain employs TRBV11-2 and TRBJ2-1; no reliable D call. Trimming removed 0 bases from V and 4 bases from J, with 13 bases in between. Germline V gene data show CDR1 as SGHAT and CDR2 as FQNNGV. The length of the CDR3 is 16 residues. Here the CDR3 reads CASSLDRLIGYNEQFF. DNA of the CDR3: TGTGCCAGCAGCTTAGATCGGCTGATCGGGTACAATGAGCAGTTCTTC.

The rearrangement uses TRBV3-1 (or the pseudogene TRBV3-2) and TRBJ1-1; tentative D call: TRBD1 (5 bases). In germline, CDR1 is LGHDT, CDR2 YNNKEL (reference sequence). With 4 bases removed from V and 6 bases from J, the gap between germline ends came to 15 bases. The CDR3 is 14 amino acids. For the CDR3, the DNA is TGTGCCAGCAGCCTAACGGAGGGGTGGGCTGAAGCTTTCTTT. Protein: CASSLTEGWAEAFF.

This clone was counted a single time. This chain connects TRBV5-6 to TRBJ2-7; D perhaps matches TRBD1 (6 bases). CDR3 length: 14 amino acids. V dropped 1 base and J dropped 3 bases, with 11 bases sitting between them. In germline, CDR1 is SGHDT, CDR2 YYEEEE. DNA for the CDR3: TGTGCCAGCAGCTTGACAGGGAGCCGCTACGAGCAGTACGTC. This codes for CASSLTGSRYEQYV.

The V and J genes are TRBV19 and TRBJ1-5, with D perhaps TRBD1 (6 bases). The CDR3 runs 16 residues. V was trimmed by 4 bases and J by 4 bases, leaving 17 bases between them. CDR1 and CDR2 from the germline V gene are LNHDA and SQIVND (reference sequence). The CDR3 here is CASSTPQGRGNQPQHF. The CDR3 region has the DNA TGTGCCAGTAGTACCCCGCAGGGGAGGGGAAATCAGCCCCAGCATTTT.

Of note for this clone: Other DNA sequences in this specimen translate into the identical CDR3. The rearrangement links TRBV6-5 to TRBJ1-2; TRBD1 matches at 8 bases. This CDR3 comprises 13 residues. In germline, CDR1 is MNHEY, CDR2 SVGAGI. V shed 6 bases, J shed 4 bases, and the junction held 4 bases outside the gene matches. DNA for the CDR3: TGTGCCAGCAGCCTGGGACAGGTCTATGGCTACACCTTC. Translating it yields CASSLGQVYGYTF.